The 24 T cell receptor beta chains listed next were all sequenced from one sample in a study of T cells in Graves' hyperthyroidism and ophthalmopathy. The CDR3 regions of TCR beta were amplified from RNA transcripts. HTBI primers drove first-round RT-PCR of the TCR CDR3. TCRdb recomputed calls from the multiplex PCR reads with MiXCR, one row per CDR3 protein. Of approximately 490,000 distinct CDR3 sequences listed, about 22% are singletons. Material for sequencing was blood. The receptors stem from a woman in her 70s with Graves' ophthalmopathy.

V gene TRBV6-5 combines with J gene TRBJ2-7, with D possibly matching TRBD2 (7 bases). The CDR3 is 16 residues long. V lost 0 bases and J 2 bases, leaving 14 bases between the germline ends. The germline CDR1 and CDR2 sequences are MNHEY and SVGAGI. The CDR3 protein is CASSYSGGALPYEQYF. In DNA form, the CDR3 reads TGTGCCAGCAGTTACTCGGGGGGGGCTTTACCCTACGAGCAGTACTTC.

This clonotype has ten or more counts. The chain uses TRBV28 and TRBJ2-5, with 8 bases fitting TRBD2. The CDR3 is made up of 16 amino acids. The V segment lost 5 bases and the J segment 5 bases; nucleotides outside the gene matches: 13. Germline V lookup: CDR1 MDHEN, CDR2 SYDVKM. CDR3 residues: CASSTPGGSTRETQYF. The CDR3 region has the DNA TGTGCCAGCAGTACCCCGGGGGGGTCCACGCGGGAGACCCAGTACTTC.

The J gene is TRBJ2-7, the V gene TRBV20-1; tentatively, D is TRBD2 (6 bases). The CDR3 extends over 16 amino acids. Between the trimmed V and J ends, which lost 3 bases and 4 bases, there was a span of 22 bases. Germline V CDR1 and CDR2: DFQATT, SNEGSKA (reference sequence). This CDR3 reads CSASVGGGTLGYEQYF. The CDR3 DNA is TGCAGTGCTAGCGTGGGTGGGGGGACTCTCGGGTACGAGCAGTACTTC.

This chain connects TRBV3-1 to TRBJ1-1, with no clear D. Per the germline V gene, CDR1 is LGHDT and CDR2 is YNNKEL (reference sequence). Trimming shortened V by 0 bases and J by 5 bases, and 10 bases separated the two germline ends. The CDR3 runs to 14 residues. CDR3 coding DNA: TGTGCCAGCAGCCAAGATGGGTCTGGGACTGAAGCTTTCTTT. It translates to CASSQDGSGTEAFF.

The chain couples TRBV9 to TRBJ2-3; 7 bases agree with TRBD2. This CDR3 contains 15 residues. Germline assignment: CDR1 SGDLS and CDR2 YYNGEE. V lost 3 bases to trimming and J lost 1 base; unmatched junction nucleotides: 5. Written as DNA, the CDR3 is TGTGCCAGCAGCGAGAGGGGACTACGCACAGATACGCAGTATTTT. It is translated as CASSERGLRTDTQYF.

A few counts support this clonotype. V is TRBV12-3 or TRBV12-4 and J is TRBJ2-1, with D possibly matching TRBD2 (6 bases). The CDR3 loop spans 12 amino acids. Trimming stripped 5 bases from V and 8 bases from J, with 10 bases between. This CDR3 is CASSGTGDEQFF. The CDR3 DNA sequence: TGTGCCAGCAGTGGGACGGGAGATGAGCAGTTCTTC.

J is TRBJ2-3 and V is TRBV24-1; D is perhaps TRBD2 (5 bases). The CDR3 runs 16 residues. CDR1 is KGHDR and CDR2 is SFDVKD in the germline V gene. Trimming removed 4 bases at V and 4 bases at J, with 17 bases between. CDR3 in DNA: TGTGCCACCAGTGACACCGGACTTTCGGACCCAGATACGCAGTATTTT. Translated: CATSDTGLSDPDTQYF.

V gene TRBV5-1 combines with J gene TRBJ1-6, with D hard to call. Trimming removed 0 bases at V and 7 bases at J, with 11 bases between. CDR1 is SGHRS and CDR2 is YFSETQ in the germline V gene. CDR3 length equals 15 residues. The chain's CDR3 is CASSLGGIGNSPLHF. The CDR3 DNA sequence: TGCGCCAGCAGCTTGGGGGGTATCGGGAATTCACCCCTCCACTTT.

This clonotype was seen only a few times. The chain combines TRBV7-2 with TRBJ1-6; possible D gene TRBD1, 5 bases. This CDR3 is 16 amino acids long. V lost 0 bases and J lost 9, with 15 bases in between. The germline V gene encodes CDR1 SGHTA and CDR2 FQGNSA. CDR3 protein: CASSLAVTATPSPLHF. DNA of the CDR3: TGTGCCAGCAGCTTAGCCGTGACAGCGACGCCTTCACCCCTCCACTTT. Together with reference TRBV7-2 and TRBJ1-6, the CDR3 gives the full variable domain: GAGVSQSPSNKVTEKGKDVELRCDPISGHTALYWYRQSLGQGLEFLIYFQGNSAPDKSGLPSDRFSAERTGGSVSTLTIQRTQQEDSAVYLCASSLAVTATPSPLHFGNGTRLTVT.

The table lists this clonotype with many counts. The CDR3 spells CASSSGLHNEQFF. CDR3 DNA: TGTGCCAGCAGCTCGGGACTTCACAATGAGCAGTTCTTC. The chain couples TRBV7-3 to TRBJ2-1; D is perhaps TRBD2 (6 bases). V lost 4 bases and J 5 bases, leaving 9 bases between the germline ends. Germline CDR1 is SGHTA and CDR2 is FQGTGA. There are 13 residues in the CDR3.

This chain uses TRBV7-9 with TRBJ1-5, with D perhaps matching TRBD1 (6 bases). Trimming removed 3 bases from V and 16 bases from J, with 16 bases in between. The V gene's germline CDR1 is SEHNR and CDR2 FQNEAQ (reference sequence). The CDR3 covers 12 residues. CDR3 coding DNA: TGTGCCAGCAGCTTGGGAGGGACACCCCCACATTTT. Translating it yields CASSLGGTPPHF.

This clonotype was seen a handful of times. The DNA for the CDR3 is TGTGCCAGCAGCTACCGACGTCCCCGCTCCTACGAGCAGTACTTC. As protein: CASSYRRPRSYEQYF. The V gene is TRBV11-2, the J gene TRBJ2-7; D ambiguous. This CDR3 is built from 15 residues. Trimming cost V 4 bases and J 0 bases, with 13 bases left between them. Germline lookup yields CDR1 SGHAT and CDR2 FQNNGV.

V is TRBV18 and J is TRBJ2-7; weak D call: TRBD1 (6 bases). V lost 5 bases and J 1 base, leaving 12 bases between the germline ends. CDR1 and CDR2 (germline): KGHSH, LQKENI. The CDR3 is 14 residues long. CDR3 sequence: CASSARQASYEQYF. The CDR3 bases are TGTGCCAGCTCAGCGCGACAGGCTTCCTACGAGCAGTACTTC.

The CDR3 sequence: CASSTGVLAGGGETQYF. The CDR3 DNA follows: TGCGCCAGCAGCACTGGTGTTCTAGCGGGAGGCGGTGAGACCCAGTACTTC. The rearrangement links TRBV5-1 to TRBJ2-5; TRBD2 matches 11 bases. V lost 4 bases, J lost 5 bases, and 13 bases stayed unmatched. CDR1 is SGHRS, CDR2 YFSETQ, per germline. This CDR3 is 17 amino acids long.

V and J are TRBV6-1 and TRBJ2-3, with a tentative D call TRBD2 (6 bases). With 7 bases removed from V and 6 bases from J, the gap between germline ends came to 17 bases. Germline V gene data show CDR1 as MNHNS and CDR2 as SASEGT. The CDR3 runs to 14 residues. CDR3 nucleotides: TGTGCCAGCAAACAGCGGGCCTACTGGGATACGCAGTATTTT. Its translation is CASKQRAYWDTQYF.

With respect to this clonotype: This may be a read error: a much more frequent sequence differs by one nucleotide. The chain combines TRBV15 with TRBJ2-7; no clear D. The length of the CDR3 is 14 residues. V lost 4 bases and J 4 bases, leaving 14 bases between the germline ends. Germline V gene lookup returns CDR1 LNHNV and CDR2 YYDKDF (reference sequence). CDR3 amino acids: CATSNPNNEYEQYF. CDR3 DNA: TGTGCCACCAGCAACCCCAATAACGAGTACGAGCAGTACTTC.

This clonotype showed up many times. This chain connects TRBV29-1 to TRBJ2-1; D may be TRBD1 or TRBD2 (5 bases each). With 4 bases removed from V and 4 bases from J, the gap between germline ends came to 11 bases. This CDR3 is built from 13 residues. CDR1 and CDR2 from the germline V gene are SQVTM and ANQGSEA. The CDR3 is CSVGRGAYNEQFF. Written as DNA, the CDR3 is TGCAGCGTTGGTCGGGGCGCATACAATGAGCAGTTCTTC.

This clonotype was detected only once. The chain recombines TRBV7-9 with TRBJ2-5, with TRBD2 matching 8 bases. The germline V gene has CDR1 SEHNR and CDR2 FQNEAQ (reference sequence). The CDR3 is 15 amino acids. Trimming took 0 bases from V and 1 from J; bases not matched to a gene: 1. CDR3 loop: CASSLAAGAQETQYF. For the CDR3, the DNA is TGTGCCAGCAGCTTAGCAGCGGGAGCCCAAGAGACCCAGTACTTC.

This clonotype occurred a few times. The chain combines TRBV27 with TRBJ2-7; D call uncertain. This CDR3 comprises 13 residues. Trimming shortened V by 0 bases and J by 3 bases, and 6 bases separated the two germline ends. Germline CDR1 and CDR2: MNHEY and SMNVEV (reference sequence). For the CDR3, the DNA is TGTGCCAGCAGTTTATCGAAGGTCTACGAGCAGTACTTC. Translated: CASSLSKVYEQYF.

On this clonotype: This could be a read error, since a much larger clone is one nucleotide away. The chain has TRBV6-1 and TRBJ1-2, with D maybe TRBD1 (5 bases). The germline V gene has CDR1 MNHNS and CDR2 SASEGT. The CDR3 has 13 amino acids. DNA for the CDR3: TGTGCCAGCAGTGAAGCAGGGGCTGATGGCTACGCCTTC. Protein sequence: CASSEAGADGYAF.

The chain joins TRBV3-1 to TRBJ1-1; 7 nucleotides agree with TRBD1. The germline V gene encodes CDR1 LGHDT and CDR2 YNNKEL (reference sequence). CDR3 length equals 16 residues. Trimming at V came to 6 bases and at J to 3 bases, leaving 13 bases not matched to a gene. The CDR3 region has the DNA TGTGCCAGCAGAAGGGGGTTCGACAGGGAGGACACTGAAGCTTTCTTT. As protein: CASRRGFDREDTEAFF.

At least ten counts were recorded for this clonotype. One end of the junction varies from germline; a read error may be responsible. The chain couples TRBV29-1 to TRBJ1-1; 8 nucleotides agree with TRBD1. In germline, CDR1 is SQVTM, CDR2 ANQGSEA. The CDR3 length is 13 residues. In nucleotides, the CDR3 is TGCAGCGTCGAAGGACAGGGTTCTACTGAAGCTTTCTTT. Translating gives CSVEGQGSTEAFF.

This clonotype turned up a few times. The V gene is TRBV20-1, the J gene TRBJ2-2, with TRBD1 matching over 8 bases. V dropped 3 bases and J dropped 2; count of bases not matched to a gene: 8. Germline-derived CDR1 and CDR2 are DFQATT and SNEGSKA (reference sequence). This CDR3 has 16 amino acids. The CDR3 reads CSARDWTGINTGELFF. The CDR3 DNA is TGCAGTGCTAGGGACTGGACAGGGATTAACACCGGGGAGCTGTTTTTT.

J is TRBJ2-2 and V is TRBV6-1; no clear D gene. This CDR3 has 13 residues. V was cut by 8 bases and J by 7 bases, with 14 bases left in between. Germline CDR1 and CDR2: MNHNS and SASEGT. The chain's CDR3 is CASGPARVGELFF. The CDR3 DNA reads TGTGCCAGCGGGCCAGCTCGGGTCGGGGAGCTGTTTTTT.